This TCR beta chain was identified during a study of blood T cells in healthy people across ages. The study, taken as a whole, reports: In the absence of known donor CMV status, changes in expanded clonotypes were possibly confounded.

Combining a sample-barcoded 5' primer with a J-beta primer mix, a second PCR ran for about 7 to 11 cycles. MiXCR was run by TCRdb on the 5' RACE reads, yielding one entry per CDR3 protein. The sample consists of about 560,000 distinct CDR3 sequences, about 26% of them appearing once. Germline-derived CDR1 and CDR2 are SGHRS and YFSETQ. Trimming took 5 bases from V and 4 from J; bases not matched to a gene: 4. CDR3 length: 15 amino acids. As regards this clonotype: Its target is unknown.

The sample was also linked to a second study, of T cells of mothers and their children.

The chain uses TRBV5-1 and TRBJ2-3; 13 nucleotides line up with TRBD2. Sample: blood. The TCR was taken from a boy aged 2-15 years in good health. CDR3: CASRYGTSGADTQYF. CDR3 DNA sequence: TGCGCCAGCAGGTACGGGACTAGCGGGGCAGATACGCAGTATTTT.